This T cell receptor beta chain was recorded in a study of cytomegalovirus exposure and HLA in healthy donors. Looking at the study overall: Previous work identified roughly 120 million unique TCR beta sequences from 150 million to 200 million T cells.

60 Vbeta and 13 Jbeta primers were used in PCR. Sequencing was performed with immunoSEQ multiplex PCR; in TCRdb, only in-frame clones are kept and a portion is missing. The table has 90,000 to 110,000 clones, almost 75% seen once. Germline-derived CDR1 and CDR2 are SEHNR and FQNEAQ (reference sequence). With 5 bases clipped from V and 1 base from J, the junction kept 7 bases outside the gene matches. The CDR3 covers 16 residues. Unrecorded immune exposure was likely among donors, who were nominally healthy when sampled. This TCR was sampled from a man in his forties or fifties in good health and CMV-seronegative. The sequencing sample was made of PBMCs. The chain has TRBV7-9 and TRBJ2-1; 8 bases match TRBD2. CDR3 amino acids: CASSSRLATSYNEQFF. The CDR3 region has the DNA TGTGCCAGCAGCAGCCGACTAGCGACTTCCTACAATGAGCAGTTCTTC.